This TCR beta chain was sequenced for a study of CD8 T cells in ankylosing spondylitis. Study-wide findings and caveats: What appeared characteristic of ankylosing spondylitis blood was a TCR beta motif of 7 or 8 highly homologous variants.

At least ten counts were recorded for this clonotype. Its target is not known. Trimming shortened V by 3 bases and J by 5 bases, and 11 bases separated the two germline ends. From germline, CDR1 is SGDLS and CDR2 YYNGEE. The CDR3 totals 13 residues. With molecular barcodes, quantitative 5'-RACE was used to make the TCR beta libraries. Each CDR3 protein is one row after TCRdb ran MiXCR on the 5' RACE reads. This sample has hundreds of thousands of distinct CDR3 sequences; approximately 12% occur once, and the top ten carry just over 0.5%. This chain connects TRBV9 to TRBJ2-5; perhaps D is TRBD1 or TRBD2 (5 bases each). The sequence was collected from a male donor with ankylosing spondylitis. Material for sequencing was blood, either unsorted or a sorted T cell fraction (not recorded which). The CDR3 loop reads CASSAGTSETQYF. CDR3 nucleotides: TGTGCCAGCAGCGCAGGGACCTCCGAGACCCAGTACTTC.